The 15 T cell receptor beta chains reported below all come from one sample, sequenced in a study of cytomegalovirus exposure and HLA in healthy donors. PCR amplification relied on 60 Vbeta primers (plus 13 Jbeta primers). Profiling relied on immunoSEQ multiplex PCR, and the TCRdb table lists in-frame clones only, not all of them. The sample gives about 110,000 clones, 70% of which show up once; approximately 10% is in the top ten. The sequenced sample was PBMCs. Receptor source: a man aged 35-49 years in good health and CMV-seropositive.

The rearrangement joins TRBV7-3 to TRBJ2-1, with 8 bases matching TRBD1. This CDR3 spans 15 amino acids. The J segment lost 6 bases and the V segment lost 5 bases, leaving 9 bases of the junction unmatched. CDR1 is SGHTA and CDR2 is FQGTGA in the germline V gene. CDR3 sequence: CASSPTTGAFNEQFF. The DNA for the CDR3 is TGTGCCAGCAGCCCGACGACAGGGGCCTTCAATGAGCAGTTCTTC.

The chain joins TRBV15 to TRBJ2-5; weak D call: TRBD2 (5 bases). Germline V gives CDR1 LNHNV, CDR2 YYDKDF (reference sequence). Trimming stripped 0 bases from V and 5 bases from J, with 13 bases between. The CDR3 is 15 amino acids. In DNA, the CDR3 is TGTGCCACCAGCAGAGATCTAGCCATGGGGGAGACCCAGTACTTC. Protein: CATSRDLAMGETQYF.

The rearrangement joins TRBV27 to TRBJ2-1, with TRBD1 as a possible D gene (5 bases). Trimming cost V 10 bases and J 10 bases, with 14 bases left between them. The germline V gene encodes CDR1 MNHEY and CDR2 SMNVEV (reference sequence). This CDR3 region has 11 residues. The CDR3 DNA sequence: TGTGCCACCCGTTTATACAGGGAGCAGTTCTTC. It translates to CATRLYREQFF.

V and J are TRBV2 and TRBJ2-1, with TRBD2 identical over 8 bases. The V and J ends lost 5 bases and 1 base, in that order; junction bases with no gene match: 4. CDR3 length equals 15 residues. From germline, CDR1 is SNHLY and CDR2 FYNNEI. The CDR3 sequence: CASSKRESSYNEQFF. The CDR3 DNA reads TGTGCCAGCAGTAAGCGGGAGTCTTCCTACAATGAGCAGTTCTTC.

The V and J genes are TRBV2 and TRBJ2-5, with 7 positions matching TRBD1. The germline CDR1 and CDR2 sequences are SNHLY and FYNNEI. The CDR3 is 14 amino acids. Trimming took 7 bases from V and 2 from J; bases not matched to a gene: 7. CDR3 in amino acids: CASTLRDSQETQYF. In DNA, the CDR3 is TGTGCCAGCACGCTCCGGGACAGTCAAGAGACCCAGTACTTC.

The J gene is TRBJ2-7, the V gene TRBV30; unclear D gene. CDR3 size: 13 residues. Per germline, CDR1 GTSNPN and CDR2 SVGIG (reference sequence). Trimming took off 3 bases at V and 3 bases at J, with 12 bases between the two ends. Here the CDR3 DNA reads TGTGCCTGGAGCCTCTCCGCTTACTACGAGCAGTACGTC. It specifies CAWSLSAYYEQYV.

V gene TRBV9 combines with J gene TRBJ2-3; no reliable D call. Germline CDR1 and CDR2: SGDLS and YYNGEE. The length of the CDR3 is 13 residues. V shed 0 bases and J shed 8 bases, with 10 bases lying between them. DNA of the CDR3: TGTGCCAGCAGCGTAGACCCCGAAGCTACGCAGTATTTT. This codes for CASSVDPEATQYF. Looking up the rest from reference TRBV9 and TRBJ2-3 gives the full variable domain: DSGVTQTPKHLITATGQRVTLRCSPRSGDLSVYWYQQSLDQGLQFLIQYYNGEERAKGNILERFSAQQFPDLHSELNLSSLELGDSALYFCASSVDPEATQYFGPGTRLTVL.

This chain links TRBV25-1 with TRBJ2-2; D remains unclear. Trimming shortened V by 1 base and J by 6 bases, and 3 bases separated the two germline ends. Germline CDR1 reads MGHDK; CDR2 reads SYGVNS. The CDR3 loop spans 12 amino acids. CDR3 protein: CASSELAGELFF. Written as DNA, the CDR3 is TGTGCCAGCAGTGAATTAGCCGGGGAGCTGTTTTTT.

The CDR3 here is CSVDWGFEAFF. CDR3 in DNA: TGCAGCGTTGACTGGGGCTTTGAAGCTTTCTTT. V and J are TRBV29-1 and TRBJ1-1; the D gene is possibly TRBD1 (5 bases). V was clipped by 3 bases and J by 7 bases, with 9 bases between them. Germline assignment: CDR1 SQVTM and CDR2 ANQGSEA. The CDR3 has 11 residues.

This clone has only a few counts. The V and J genes are TRBV2 and TRBJ2-5; D is possibly TRBD2 (6 bases). The J call may be faulty, since TRBJ2-7 better matches the DNA end. The CDR3 covers 12 residues. CDR1 is SNHLY and CDR2 is FYNNEI in the germline V gene. The CDR3 DNA sequence: TGTGCCAGCGGGGACTCCCGCTACGAGCAGTACTTC. Encoded protein: CASGDSRYEQYF.

In this sample, this clone turned up a few times. The chain carries TRBV18 and TRBJ1-5, with no clear D. The CDR3 length is 13 residues. Trimming removed 4 bases from V and 1 base from J, with 5 bases in between. The germline gives CDR1 KGHSH, CDR2 LQKENI. CDR3 coding DNA: TGTGCCAGCTCACTGGCCAGCAATCAGCCCCAGCATTTT. Its protein product is CASSLASNQPQHF.

This clone appeared a few times. J is TRBJ1-1 and V is TRBV21-1. TRBV21-1 is listed as a pseudogene. The CDR3 covers 14 residues. As DNA, the CDR3 is TGTGCCAGCAGCAAAGTCGAGGGTAGCACTGAAGCTTTCTTT. It yields the protein CASSKVEGSTEAFF.

The chain joins TRBV18 to TRBJ1-3; TRBD1 might be the D (6 bases). Germline assignment: CDR1 KGHSH and CDR2 LQKENI. The CDR3 is made up of 15 amino acids. V lost 3 bases and J lost 4, with 13 bases in between. The CDR3 nucleotides read TGTGCCAGCTCACCCCTTCAGACAGGCGGAAACACCATATATTTT. Its translation is CASSPLQTGGNTIYF.

This chain connects TRBV6-1 to TRBJ1-2; TRBD1 matches 8 bases. The germline CDR1 and CDR2 sequences are MNHNS and SASEGT. CDR3 length: 13 amino acids. J gave up 4 bases and V 6 bases, and 4 bases lay outside the gene matches. CDR3 loop: CASRTQGVYGYTF. CDR3 sequence (DNA): TGTGCCAGCAGAACACAGGGGGTCTATGGCTACACCTTC.

The chain employs TRBV28 and TRBJ2-7, with 11 bases fitting TRBD2. With V trimmed by 2 bases and J by 3 bases, 0 bases remained unmatched. CDR1 and CDR2 from the germline V gene are MDHEN and SYDVKM. The CDR3 consists of 14 residues. The CDR3 region has the DNA TGTGCCAGCAGTTTAGGGACTAGCGGCTACGAGCAGTACTTC. Its translation: CASSLGTSGYEQYF.